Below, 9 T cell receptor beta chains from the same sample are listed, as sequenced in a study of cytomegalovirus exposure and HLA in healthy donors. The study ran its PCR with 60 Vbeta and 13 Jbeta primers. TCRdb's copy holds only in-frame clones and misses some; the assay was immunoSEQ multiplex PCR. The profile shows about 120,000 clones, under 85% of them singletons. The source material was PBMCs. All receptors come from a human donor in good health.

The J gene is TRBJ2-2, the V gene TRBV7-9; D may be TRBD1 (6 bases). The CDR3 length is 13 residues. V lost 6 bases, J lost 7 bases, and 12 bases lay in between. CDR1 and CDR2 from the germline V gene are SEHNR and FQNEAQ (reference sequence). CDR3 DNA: TGTGCCAGCAGGCCAACAGGGAACGGGGAGCTGTTTTTT. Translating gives CASRPTGNGELFF.

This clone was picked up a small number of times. The CDR3: CASSIPDSLRDTEAFF. Written as DNA, the CDR3 is TGTGCCAGCTCAATACCTGACAGCCTCCGAGACACTGAAGCTTTCTTT. This chain uses TRBV28 with TRBJ1-1; a possible D gene is TRBD1 (5 bases). The germline V and J ends were trimmed by 8 bases and 3 bases, with 22 bases remaining between them. The CDR3 extends over 16 amino acids. CDR1 MDHEN and CDR2 SYDVKM come from the germline V gene.

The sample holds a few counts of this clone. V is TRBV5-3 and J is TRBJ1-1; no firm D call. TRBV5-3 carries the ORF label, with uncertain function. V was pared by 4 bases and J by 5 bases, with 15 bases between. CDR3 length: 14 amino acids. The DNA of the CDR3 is TGTGCCAGAAGCCTTGTGTCAGCGGAGACTGAAGCTTTCTTT. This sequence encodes CARSLVSAETEAFF.

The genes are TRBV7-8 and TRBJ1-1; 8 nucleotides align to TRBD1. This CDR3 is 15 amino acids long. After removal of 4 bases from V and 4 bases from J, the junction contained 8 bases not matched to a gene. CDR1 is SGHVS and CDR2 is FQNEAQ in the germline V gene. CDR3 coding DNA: TGTGCCAGCAGCTCAGCGACAGGGGCGTTCACTGAAGCTTTCTTT. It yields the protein CASSSATGAFTEAFF.

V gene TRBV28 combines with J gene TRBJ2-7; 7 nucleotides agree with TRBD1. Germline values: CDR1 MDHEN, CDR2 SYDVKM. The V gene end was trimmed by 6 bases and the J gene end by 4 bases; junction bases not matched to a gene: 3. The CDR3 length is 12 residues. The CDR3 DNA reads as TGTGCCAGCAGACTACAGGGGTACGAGCAGTACTTC. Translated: CASRLQGYEQYF.

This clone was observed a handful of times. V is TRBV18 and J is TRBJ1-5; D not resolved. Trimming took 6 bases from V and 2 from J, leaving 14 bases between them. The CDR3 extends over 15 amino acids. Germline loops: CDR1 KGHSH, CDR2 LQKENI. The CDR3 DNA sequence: TGTGCCAGCTCCCAAGCGGGGTCGGGCAATCAGCCCCAGCATTTT. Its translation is CASSQAGSGNQPQHF. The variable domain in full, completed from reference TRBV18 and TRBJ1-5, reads NAGVMQNPRHLVRRRGQEARLRCSPMKGHSHVYWYRQLPEEGLKFMVYLQKENIIDESGMPKERFSAEFPKEGPSILRIQQVVRGDSAAYFCASSQAGSGNQPQHFGDGTRLSIL.

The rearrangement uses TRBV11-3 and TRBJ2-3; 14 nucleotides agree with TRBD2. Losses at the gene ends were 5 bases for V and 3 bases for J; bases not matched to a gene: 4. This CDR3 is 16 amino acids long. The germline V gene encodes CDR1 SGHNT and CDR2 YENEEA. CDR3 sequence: CASSLGLAGVTDTQYF. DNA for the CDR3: TGTGCCAGCAGCCTGGGACTAGCGGGGGTGACAGATACGCAGTATTTT.

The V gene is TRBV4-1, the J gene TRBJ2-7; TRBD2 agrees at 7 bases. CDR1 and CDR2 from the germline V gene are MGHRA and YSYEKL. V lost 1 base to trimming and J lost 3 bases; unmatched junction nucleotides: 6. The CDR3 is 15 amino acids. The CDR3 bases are TGCGCCAGCAGCCAAGGGGGGGGGACGATCTACGAGCAGTACTTC. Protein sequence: CASSQGGGTIYEQYF.

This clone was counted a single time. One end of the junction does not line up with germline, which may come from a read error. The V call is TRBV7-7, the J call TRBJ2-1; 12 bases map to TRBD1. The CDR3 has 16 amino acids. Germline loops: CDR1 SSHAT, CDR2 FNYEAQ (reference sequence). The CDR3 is CASSLMGGTGGDEQFF. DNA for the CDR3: TGTGCTAGCAGCCTTATGGGGGGGACAGGGGGCGATGAGCAGTTCTTC. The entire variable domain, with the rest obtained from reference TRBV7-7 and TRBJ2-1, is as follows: GAGVSQSPRYKVTKRGQDVTLRCDPISSHATLYWYQQALGQGPEFLTYFNYEAQPDKSGLPSDRFSAERPEGSISTLTIQRTEQRDSAMYRCASSLMGGTGGDEQFFGPGTRLTVL.